The 30 T cell receptor beta chains listed next were all sequenced from one sample in a study of T cells in Graves' hyperthyroidism and ophthalmopathy. TCR beta CDR3 regions were amplified from RNA transcripts. HTBI primers were used for first-round RT-PCR of the TCR CDR3. TCRdb independently ran MiXCR on the multiplex PCR reads; one entry per CDR3 protein. The sample lists over 500,000 distinct CDR3 sequences; about 46% were seen once. The sample taken for sequencing was peripheral blood or thyroid tissue (not recorded which). These receptors originate from an adult woman with Graves' disease, either hyperthyroidism or ophthalmopathy (not recorded which).

This chain joins TRBV30 and TRBJ1-1, with D hard to call. V was shortened by 2 bases and J by 3 bases, with 7 bases between the two germline ends. Germline lookup yields CDR1 GTSNPN and CDR2 SVGIG (reference sequence). The CDR3 totals 12 residues. The CDR3 here is CAWSRRDTEAFF. In DNA form, the CDR3 reads TGTGCCTGGAGTAGGAGGGACACTGAAGCTTTCTTT.

This clonotype was seen only a few times. V usage is TRBV6-1 and J usage is TRBJ2-3, with unresolved D. The V gene's germline CDR1 is MNHNS and CDR2 SASEGT. Trimming left V 1 base short and J 11 bases short, with 10 bases between. This CDR3 is 12 amino acids long. CDR3 nucleotides: TGTGCCAGCAGTGAAGGAGGAGTGGGGCAGTATTTT. It encodes CASSEGGVGQYF.

This clonotype has ten or more counts. The chain links TRBV5-1 to TRBJ1-1, with D unresolved. CDR3 length: 14 amino acids. Trimming left V 4 bases short and J 1 base short, with 11 bases between. CDR1 SGHRS and CDR2 YFSETQ come from the germline V gene. In DNA, the CDR3 is TGCGCCAGCAGCGCAACAGTAGCGAACACTGAAGCTTTCTTT. Amino acid sequence: CASSATVANTEAFF.

The rearrangement joins TRBV29-1 to TRBJ2-2, with D possibly matching TRBD2 (6 bases). Trimming removed 7 bases from V and 4 bases from J, with 19 bases in between. The V gene's germline CDR1 is SQVTM and CDR2 ANQGSEA. The CDR3 contains 15 residues. The CDR3 region is CSACSGRGFTGELFF. The DNA for the CDR3 is TGCAGCGCCTGTAGCGGCAGAGGGTTCACCGGGGAGCTGTTTTTT.

The V call is TRBV29-1, the J call TRBJ2-7, with D maybe TRBD1 (6 bases). CDR1 is SQVTM, CDR2 ANQGSEA, per germline. V lost 8 bases and J 5 bases, leaving 19 bases between the germline ends. The CDR3 is 13 amino acids. CDR3 in amino acids: CSLNIPGDDEQYF. The CDR3 DNA reads TGCAGCCTAAACATTCCAGGGGATGACGAGCAGTACTTC.

Ten or more counts support this clonotype. The chain carries TRBV29-1 and TRBJ1-2; 10 bases are shared with TRBD1. Germline trimming cut 7 bases from V and 4 bases from J; bases unmatched to any gene: 6. The CDR3 sequence is 13 residues long. Germline assignment: CDR1 SQVTM and CDR2 ANQGSEA. The CDR3 region is CSDGTGDAYGYTF. CDR3 DNA: TGCAGCGACGGGACAGGGGACGCCTATGGCTACACCTTC.

The chain recombines TRBV7-2 with TRBJ2-7; D may be TRBD2 (5 bases). V lost 4 bases and J 0 bases, leaving 19 bases between the germline ends. CDR3 size: 17 residues. Germline CDR1 is SGHTA and CDR2 is FQGNSA. CDR3 nucleotide sequence: TGTGCCAGCAGCTCAGGCGGTAGTTCCCGGGGCTCCTACGAGCAGTACTTC. Encoded protein: CASSSGGSSRGSYEQYF.

Many counts were recorded for this clonotype. This rearrangement joins TRBV6-5 to TRBJ1-5; 7 bases are shared with TRBD1. The germline CDR1 and CDR2 sequences are MNHEY and SVGAGI. The CDR3 spans 14 residues. V shed 9 bases, J shed 7 bases, and the junction held 12 bases outside the gene matches. CDR3: CASARGRGLQPQHF. Written as DNA, the CDR3 is TGTGCCAGTGCCAGGGGCAGGGGGTTACAGCCCCAGCATTTT.

This rearrangement joins TRBV2 to TRBJ1-4; no clear D gene. Germline-derived CDR1 and CDR2 are SNHLY and FYNNEI. The CDR3 runs to 15 residues. Deletions cut 0 bases from V and 4 bases from J, with 9 bases between. The CDR3 loop reads CASSEALRRNEKLFF. In nucleotides, the CDR3 is TGTGCCAGCAGTGAAGCGCTTCGTCGTAATGAAAAACTGTTTTTT.

Note on this clonotype: The junction departs from germline at one end; a sequencing error may be responsible. The V gene is TRBV10-3, the J gene TRBJ1-5; D unclear. In germline, CDR1 is ENHRY, CDR2 SYGVKD. There are 16 residues in the CDR3. The CDR3 nucleotides read TGTGCCAGCAGTGAACTTTCTAACAGTTACAATCAGCCCCAGCATTTT. Encoded protein: CASSELSNSYNQPQHF.

This clonotype was picked up a small number of times. The V and J genes are TRBV7-9 and TRBJ1-2, with D hard to call. CDR3 length equals 14 residues. Germline CDR1 and CDR2: SEHNR and FQNEAQ (reference sequence). V was clipped by 0 bases and J by 4 bases, with 9 bases between them. This chain's CDR3 is CASSLAGIVYGYTF. The CDR3 bases are TGTGCCAGCAGCTTAGCTGGTATAGTCTATGGCTACACCTTC.

The chain couples TRBV2 to TRBJ2-2; TRBD1 matches 7 bases. After removal of 6 bases from V and 4 bases from J, the junction contained 5 bases not matched to a gene. This CDR3 has 14 amino acids. Germline CDR1 and CDR2: SNHLY and FYNNEI. The CDR3 coding sequence is TGTGCCAGCAGCCGGAGGACAGGCACCGGGGAGCTGTTTTTT. It yields the protein CASSRRTGTGELFF. The full variable domain, with the rest looked up from reference TRBV2 and TRBJ2-2, is EPEVTQTPSHQVTQMGQEVILRCVPISNHLYFYWYRQILGQKVEFLVSFYNNEISEKSEIFDDQFSVERPDGSNFTLKIRSTKLEDSAMYFCASSRRTGTGELFFGEGSRLTVL.

The sample holds a few counts of this clonotype. The V and J genes are TRBV2 and TRBJ2-1; unclear D gene. Per the germline V gene, CDR1 is SNHLY and CDR2 is FYNNEI. The CDR3 runs 15 residues. V dropped 5 bases and J dropped 0 bases, with 11 bases sitting between them. This CDR3 reads CASSPLYGSYNEQFF. For the CDR3, the DNA is TGTGCCAGCAGTCCCTTGTATGGCTCCTACAATGAGCAGTTCTTC.

This clonotype was found many times. This chain uses TRBV6-6 with TRBJ2-2; TRBD1 aligns across 7 bases. Per the germline V gene, CDR1 is MNHNY and CDR2 is SVGAGI (reference sequence). The V and J ends lost 5 bases and 4 bases, in that order; junction bases with no gene match: 7. The CDR3 covers 15 residues. The CDR3 sequence is CASSLQGTGTGELFF. CDR3 bases: TGTGCCAGCAGTCTACAGGGGACGGGCACCGGGGAGCTGTTTTTT.

The rearrangement joins TRBV3-1 to TRBJ1-2, with TRBD1 matching over 8 bases. V lost 4 bases, J lost 10 bases, and 14 bases stayed unmatched. Germline assignment: CDR1 LGHDT and CDR2 YNNKEL (reference sequence). This CDR3 comprises 15 residues. This CDR3 is CASSPGPTGAGVYTF. CDR3 bases: TGTGCCAGCAGCCCGGGGCCGACAGGGGCGGGGGTCTACACCTTC.

J is TRBJ2-7 and V is TRBV7-2; D is undetermined. Trimming left V 1 base short and J 3 bases short, with 7 bases between. The CDR3 has 13 residues. In germline, CDR1 is SGHTA, CDR2 FQGNSA. CDR3 amino acids: CASSLEFRYEQYF. In nucleotides, the CDR3 is TGTGCCAGCAGCTTAGAGTTTCGCTACGAGCAGTACTTC.

This chain uses TRBV10-3 with TRBJ1-1, with D unclear. The CDR3 is 13 residues long. Germline V gives CDR1 ENHRY, CDR2 SYGVKD. The chain's CDR3 is CARDTGVGTEAFF. As DNA, the CDR3 is TGTGCTAGAGATACCGGGGTCGGCACTGAAGCTTTCTTT.

This clonotype has a handful of counts. The CDR3 nucleotides read TGCAGCGTCGCAGGGAACGAGCAGTACTTC. This encodes CSVAGNEQYF. The V and J genes are TRBV29-1 and TRBJ2-7, with D possibly TRBD1 on 5 matching bases. Germline V gene data show CDR1 as SQVTM and CDR2 as ANQGSEA. This CDR3 is 10 amino acids long. Trimming cost V 6 bases and J 5 bases, with 8 bases left between them.

The V call is TRBV19, the J call TRBJ1-1; D is undetermined. The CDR3 loop spans 15 amino acids. Germline assignment: CDR1 LNHDA and CDR2 SQIVND (reference sequence). V was trimmed by 5 bases and J by 1 base, leaving 14 bases between them. In DNA, the CDR3 is TGTGCCAGTAGTGTACTTTACAGTAAGAACACTGAAGCTTTCTTT. Its translation: CASSVLYSKNTEAFF.

In its sample, this clonotype was seen once. V gene TRBV7-2 combines with J gene TRBJ2-5; D is undetermined. There are 11 residues in the CDR3. CDR1 SGHTA and CDR2 FQGNSA come from the germline V gene. The V and J ends lost 3 bases and 9 bases respectively, with 8 bases between them. In DNA, the CDR3 is TGTGCCAGCAGCTTCAACGGGCCCCAGTACTTC. This encodes CASSFNGPQYF.

V is TRBV20-1 and J is TRBJ2-2; D unresolved. The CDR3 totals 11 residues. The V end was cut by 6 bases, the J end by 6 bases, with 8 bases between. Germline V gives CDR1 DFQATT, CDR2 SNEGSKA (reference sequence). CDR3 DNA: TGCAGTGCCATCGAACCCGGGGAGCTGTTTTTT. It encodes CSAIEPGELFF.

This clonotype was detected ten times or more. The chain has TRBV20-1 and TRBJ2-5; tentative D call: TRBD1 (6 bases). This CDR3 has 13 residues. Germline CDR1 reads DFQATT; CDR2 reads SNEGSKA (reference sequence). V lost 6 bases and J lost 1, with 12 bases in between. The CDR3 loop is CSALQGPQETQYF. The CDR3 DNA reads TGCAGTGCCCTACAGGGACCCCAAGAGACCCAGTACTTC.

This clonotype occurred once. The chain combines TRBV19 with TRBJ1-6, with D possibly being TRBD1 (6 bases). V lost 3 bases, J lost 5 bases, and 11 bases lay in between. CDR1 LNHDA and CDR2 SQIVND come from the germline V gene (reference sequence). This CDR3 is built from 15 residues. CDR3 residues: CASSIRDINNSPLHF. The DNA for the CDR3 is TGTGCCAGTAGTATCCGGGACATCAATAATTCACCCCTCCACTTT.

The rearrangement joins TRBV7-2 to TRBJ1-5; D possibly corresponds to TRBD1 (5 bases). From germline, CDR1 is SGHTA and CDR2 FQGNSA. Trimming pared 2 bases from V and 1 base from J, leaving 9 bases between. The CDR3 totals 15 residues. As DNA, the CDR3 is TGTGCCAGCAGCTTACGGACAACGAGCAATCAGCCCCAGCATTTT. Amino acids: CASSLRTTSNQPQHF.

This chain links TRBV7-6 with TRBJ1-1; D possibly corresponds to TRBD1 (5 bases). This CDR3 comprises 14 residues. Germline CDR1 is SGHVS and CDR2 is FNYEAQ. The V end was cut by 2 bases, the J end by 5 bases, with 12 bases between. The CDR3 DNA sequence: TGTGCCAGCAGCTTACGGGGCTCGGGGACTGAAGCTTTCTTT. It specifies CASSLRGSGTEAFF.

The chain couples TRBV5-4 to TRBJ2-7, with 12 bases matching TRBD2. The junction had 7 bases not matched to a gene; V was cut back by 4 bases and J by 2 bases. The CDR3 is made up of 16 amino acids. The germline CDR1 and CDR2 sequences are SGHNT and YYREEE (reference sequence). The CDR3: CASSLLTSGRTYEQYF. The CDR3 coding sequence is TGTGCCAGCAGCCTACTCACTAGCGGGAGGACCTACGAGCAGTACTTC.

The V call is TRBV2, the J call TRBJ2-7; maybe TRBD1 (6 bases). This CDR3 is 13 amino acids long. The V gene's germline CDR1 is SNHLY and CDR2 FYNNEI. V was pared by 4 bases and J by 4 bases, with 11 bases between. CDR3 sequence: CASSVNRVYEQYF. DNA for the CDR3: TGTGCCAGCAGTGTTAACAGGGTGTACGAGCAGTACTTC.

This chain joins TRBV14 and TRBJ2-5; TRBD2 aligns across 8 bases. The CDR3 extends over 16 amino acids. V dropped 3 bases and J dropped 3; count of bases not matched to a gene: 9. In germline, CDR1 is SGHDN, CDR2 FVKESK. The CDR3 region has the DNA TGTGCCAGCAGCCACCGTCGCAGCGGGAGCGAAGAGACCCAGTACTTC. This sequence encodes CASSHRRSGSEETQYF.

This clonotype showed up many times. The rearrangement uses TRBV11-1 and TRBJ1-1; no reliable D call. The CDR3 consists of 15 residues. V was clipped by 1 base and J by 0 bases, with 9 bases between them. Germline loops: CDR1 SGHAT, CDR2 FQDESV (reference sequence). CDR3 sequence: CASSLGTVLNTEAFF. CDR3 DNA sequence: TGTGCCAGCAGCTTAGGGACGGTTTTGAACACTGAAGCTTTCTTT.

The V call is TRBV4-3, the J call TRBJ2-2; TRBD1 or TRBD2 may be the D gene (5 bases each). The CDR3 runs to 15 residues. V lost 1 base and J 5 bases, leaving 11 bases between the germline ends. Germline V lookup: CDR1 LGHNA, CDR2 YSLEER. For the CDR3, the DNA is TGCGCCAGCAGCCAAGGGATGAGGGGAACCGGGGAGCTGTTTTTT. This translates into CASSQGMRGTGELFF.